Listed below are T cell receptor beta chains from one sample, sequenced in a study of OX40 agonist ivuxolimab in advanced cancers. Measured with immunoSEQ multiplex PCR; TCRdb has only the in-frame clones, and not every one. The sample lists about 48,000 clones, roughly 90% occurring once. The sequenced sample was CD4+ or CD8+ T cells sorted from blood, obtained in a trial of the OX40 agonist ivuxolimab. All receptors come from an adult with an advanced solid tumor such as melanoma, head and neck, liver or kidney cancer. Each CDR3 is given with its conserved first and last residue.

>TRBV11-2|TRBJ2-7
CASSLDQLDEQYF
>TRBV7-9|TRBJ2-2
CASSSPGGESTGELFF
>TRBV9|TRBJ2-6
CASSVTLFSGANVLTF
>TRBV7-9|TRBJ1-2
CASRGGDGGYTF
>TRBV27|TRBJ2-7
CASSLKAGSYYEQYF
>TRBV7-8|TRBJ2-3
CASSSGADTQYF
>TRBV11-2|TRBJ1-1
CASSLGANTEAFF
>TRBV7-8|TRBJ1-5
CASSPTGYSNQPQHF
>TRBV19|TRBJ2-7
CASSVLAGGSYEQYF
>TRBV6-5|TRBJ1-6
CASNRGSSYNSPLHF
>TRBV29-1|TRBJ2-1
CSVNLAGSYNEQFF
>TRBV15|TRBJ2-5
CATSRPPGGEETQYF
>TRBV7-8|TRBJ1-6
CASSLLGPPLNSPLHF
>TRBV9|TRBJ2-7
CASSARDVTFYEQYF
>TRBV10-1|TRBJ2-7
CASSDSGGIEQYF
>TRBV9|TRBJ2-2
CASSAWTSGDAGELFF
>TRBV7-6|TRBJ2-2
CASSLEGGRELFF
>TRBV19|TRBJ2-2
CASSTTGVETGELFF
>TRBV4-1|TRBJ1-1
CASSLTGTGETEAFF
>TRBV27|TRBJ2-7
CASSPLGRYYEQYF
>TRBV10-1|TRBJ2-1
CASSESGTGFYNEQFF
>TRBV6-6|TRBJ2-5
CASSFPTEETQYF
>TRBV29-1|TRBJ1-2
CSVDQVGYGYTF
>TRBV11-2|TRBJ2-7
CASSLDFPLAGGLAEQYF
>TRBV28|TRBJ2-5
CASSLAGGLAGTLRYQETQYF
>TRBV7-9|TRBJ2-7
CASSSNAGTGGDEQYF
>TRBV5-4|TRBJ2-3
CASSLEVSSTDTQYF
>TRBV15|TRBJ2-1
CATSRDPLEQFF
>TRBV30|TRBJ2-7
CAWSVTGTEQYF
>TRBV30|TRBJ1-2
CAWSSEGVYGYTF
>TRBV27|TRBJ2-3
CASSTGTTSTDTQYF
>TRBV28|TRBJ2-7
CASTGGTSSYEQYF
>TRBV9|TRBJ2-3
CASGGGSTDTQYF
>TRBV9|TRBJ2-5
CASSVGQGAMETQYF
>TRBV6-5|TRBJ2-3
CASSFGLAGTDTQYF
>TRBV27|TRBJ2-1
CASSLRGSEQFF